This T cell receptor (beta chain) was observed in a study of blood T cell repertoires in COVID-19. Study-wide background: Donors in the United States, Italy and Spain gave samples during acute or convalescent COVID-19.

This clone appeared a few times. The germline gives CDR1 MDHEN, CDR2 SYDVKM. V gave up 6 bases and J gave up 6 bases, with 9 bases separating them. The CDR3 length is 11 residues. As processed by the authors: By means of reference gene primer amplification, nucleated cell counts were estimated. Sequencing was performed with immunoSEQ multiplex PCR; in TCRdb, only in-frame clones are kept and a portion is missing. V and J calls and clone size follow that table, whereas D and trimming were derived from the DNA. The repertoire has over 130,000 clones, around 90% of them found once; the top ten carry over 9.5%.

V gene TRBV28 combines with J gene TRBJ2-7, with D unclear. This sequence was found in a man aged 55 to 70 with active or convalescent COVID-19. The specimen was peripheral blood. CDR3 coding DNA: TGTGCCAGCAGCTGGCGGTCCGAGCAGTACTTC. Its translation: CASSWRSEQYF.